The 25 T cell receptor beta chains below come from one sample, sequenced in a study of T cells in Graves' hyperthyroidism and ophthalmopathy. Amplified TCR beta CDR3 regions derived from RNA transcripts. The study used the HTBI primer set for a first-round RT-PCR of the TCR CDR3. TCRdb analysed the multiplex PCR reads with MiXCR anew, one entry per CDR3 protein. Among around 720,000 distinct CDR3 sequences listed, around 40% were seen once. The sample comprised blood. These receptors were collected from a woman aged 40-49 years with Graves' hyperthyroidism.

The table lists this clonotype with a few counts. The V call is TRBV15, the J call TRBJ2-5; D is unclear. The CDR3 length is 13 residues. Germline lookup yields CDR1 LNHNV and CDR2 YYDKDF (reference sequence). The V end lost 1 base, the J end lost 1 base, and 4 bases lay between the germline ends. Here the CDR3 reads CATSRAIQETQYF. CDR3 nucleotide sequence: TGTGCCACCAGCAGAGCTATCCAAGAGACCCAGTACTTC.

The genes are TRBV2 and TRBJ1-6; no definite D call. CDR1 is SNHLY, CDR2 FYNNEI, per germline. Trimming stripped 7 bases from V and 0 bases from J, with 10 bases between. The CDR3 loop spans 15 amino acids. CDR3 residues: CASTRRSSYNSPLHF. In DNA, the CDR3 is TGTGCCAGCACCAGACGGAGCTCCTATAATTCACCCCTCCACTTT.

V and J are TRBV5-1 and TRBJ2-3; 7 bases line up with TRBD1. The V gene end was trimmed by 2 bases and the J gene end by 0 bases; junction bases not matched to a gene: 3. The CDR3 extends over 15 amino acids. Looked up from germline, CDR1 is SGHRS and CDR2 is YFSETQ. CDR3 coding DNA: TGCGCCAGCAGCTTAAAACAGGGGAGCACAGATACGCAGTATTTT. It codes for CASSLKQGSTDTQYF. The variable domain in full, completed from reference TRBV5-1 and TRBJ2-3, reads KAGVTQTPRYLIKTRGQQVTLSCSPISGHRSVSWYQQTPGQGLQFLFEYFSETQRNKGNFPGRFSGRQFSNSRSEMNVSTLELGDSALYLCASSLKQGSTDTQYFGPGTRLTVL.

This clonotype was seen repeatedly, ten times or more. The V and J genes are TRBV2 and TRBJ1-6, with 9 bases matching TRBD1. The junction had 5 bases not matched to a gene; V was cut back by 2 bases and J by 15 bases. There are 13 residues in the CDR3. Germline assignment: CDR1 SNHLY and CDR2 FYNNEI. For the CDR3, the DNA is TGTGCCAGCAGTGAAAACAGGGGGCATGTCCTCCACTTT. This codes for CASSENRGHVLHF. The variable domain in full, with the rest retrieved from reference TRBV2 and TRBJ1-6, is EPEVTQTPSHQVTQMGQEVILRCVPISNHLYFYWYRQILGQKVEFLVSFYNNEISEKSEIFDDQFSVERPDGSNFTLKIRSTKLEDSAMYFCASSENRGHVLHFGNGTRLTVT.

This clonotype came up many times. The V gene is TRBV5-1, the J gene TRBJ2-5, with 9 positions matching TRBD1. This CDR3 has 13 residues. The V and J ends lost 4 bases and 5 bases, in that order; junction bases with no gene match: 3. CDR1 and CDR2 from the germline V gene are SGHRS and YFSETQ. The CDR3 here is CASSTGGEETQYF. Here the CDR3 DNA reads TGCGCCAGCAGCACAGGGGGCGAGGAGACCCAGTACTTC.

The chain employs TRBV5-4 and TRBJ1-2, with D possibly TRBD1 on 6 matching bases. The V gene lost 4 bases and the J gene lost 6 bases, with 19 bases spanning the gap. Germline CDR1 is SGHNT and CDR2 is YYREEE (reference sequence). The CDR3 loop spans 15 amino acids. CDR3 DNA sequence: TGTGCCAGCAGCCCCCAGCCAGGGGCGCCCAATGGCTACACCTTC. Amino acid sequence: CASSPQPGAPNGYTF.

V is TRBV7-9 and J is TRBJ1-3; D uncertain. Germline V gene sequence: CDR1 SEHNR, CDR2 FQNEAQ (reference sequence). CDR3 length: 13 amino acids. The ends were cut back, 8 bases at V and 7 bases at J, with 15 bases in the middle. Here the CDR3 reads CASGVSFGNTIYF. CDR3 nucleotides: TGTGCCAGCGGGGTGTCGTTTGGCAACACCATATATTTT.

The rearrangement joins TRBV5-1 to TRBJ2-7, with D possibly matching TRBD1 (5 bases). In germline, CDR1 is SGHRS, CDR2 YFSETQ. The CDR3 runs to 15 residues. Between the trimmed V and J ends, which lost 0 bases and 5 bases, there was a span of 15 bases. The CDR3 here is CASSLESRVSHEQYF. CDR3 bases: TGCGCCAGCAGCTTGGAATCCAGGGTGTCCCACGAGCAGTACTTC.

CDR3 in amino acids: CASSHQGARDTGELFF. The CDR3 DNA is TGTGCCAGTAGTCACCAGGGGGCTAGAGACACCGGGGAGCTGTTTTTT. V gene TRBV19 combines with J gene TRBJ2-2; 8 bases are a match to TRBD1. This CDR3 has 16 residues. Germline V gene sequence: CDR1 LNHDA, CDR2 SQIVND (reference sequence). V was clipped by 5 bases and J by 3 bases; unmatched bases: 8.

This clonotype was recorded many times. The DNA for the CDR3 is TGTGCCAGCAGCGGTCTGACAGGGGTCGAAGAGACCCAGTACTTC. Protein: CASSGLTGVEETQYF. V usage is TRBV9 and J usage is TRBJ2-5, with 8 bases lining up with TRBD1. The V segment lost 3 bases and the J segment 3 bases; nucleotides outside the gene matches: 7. Germline-derived CDR1 and CDR2 are SGDLS and YYNGEE. CDR3 length: 15 residues. The full variable domain, with the rest looked up from reference TRBV9 and TRBJ2-5, is DSGVTQTPKHLITATGQRVTLRCSPRSGDLSVYWYQQSLDQGLQFLIQYYNGEERAKGNILERFSAQQFPDLHSELNLSSLELGDSALYFCASSGLTGVEETQYFGPGTRLLVL.

In this sample, this clonotype turned up many times. J is TRBJ1-1 and V is TRBV5-1; D might be TRBD1 (5 bases). Deletions cut 5 bases from V and 6 bases from J, with 20 bases between. CDR3 length equals 15 residues. Germline CDR1 SGHRS, CDR2 YFSETQ. CDR3 sequence reads: CASSAGGAGFAEAFF. DNA of the CDR3: TGCGCCAGCAGTGCAGGCGGGGCGGGGTTCGCTGAAGCTTTCTTT.

This clonotype was counted a few times. The rearrangement links TRBV6-5 to TRBJ2-2; either TRBD1 or TRBD2 may fit D (7 bases each). CDR3 length: 15 amino acids. Germline lookup yields CDR1 MNHEY and CDR2 SVGAGI. Trimming took off 5 bases at V and 5 bases at J, with 15 bases between the two ends. CDR3 amino acids: CASSASRGGTGELFF. CDR3 in DNA: TGTGCCAGCAGTGCCAGCAGGGGGGGGACCGGGGAGCTGTTTTTT.

The sample holds a few counts of this clonotype. The rearrangement joins TRBV11-2 to TRBJ1-1, with D unclear. The CDR3 has 15 amino acids. The V and J ends lost 0 bases and 4 bases respectively, with 12 bases between them. CDR1 SGHAT and CDR2 FQNNGV come from the germline V gene. The CDR3 is CASSLDLGASTEAFF. The CDR3 DNA reads as TGTGCCAGCAGCTTAGACCTGGGTGCGTCCACTGAAGCTTTCTTT.

In its sample, this clonotype was seen a few times. The chain is built from TRBV28 and TRBJ2-5, with no clear D. V was pared by 3 bases and J by 4 bases, with 12 bases between. The CDR3 spans 14 residues. CDR1 is MDHEN and CDR2 is SYDVKM in the germline V gene. The CDR3 DNA reads as TGTGCCAGCAGTTTCGGGCTAACGGGAGAGACCCAGTACTTC. Its translation: CASSFGLTGETQYF.

The V gene is TRBV10-3, the J gene TRBJ1-2; D unresolved. Trimming shortened V by 10 bases and J by 5 bases, and 17 bases separated the two germline ends. CDR1 is ENHRY, CDR2 SYGVKD, per germline. The CDR3 runs 13 residues. The CDR3 is CASTKSELYGYTF. In DNA, the CDR3 is TGTGCCAGCACCAAATCCGAACTGTATGGCTACACCTTC.

This clonotype was detected only a few times. The J gene is TRBJ1-1, the V gene TRBV7-9, with D unresolved. V shed 0 bases and J shed 6 bases, with 11 bases lying between them. The CDR3 has 14 residues. CDR1 SEHNR and CDR2 FQNEAQ come from the germline V gene (reference sequence). CDR3 sequence reads: CASSLARNNAEAFF. DNA of the CDR3: TGTGCCAGCAGCTTAGCGCGGAATAACGCTGAAGCTTTCTTT.

This clonotype was picked up many times. This rearrangement joins TRBV5-1 to TRBJ1-2; D remains ambiguous. The CDR3 is 14 residues long. Germline V gene data show CDR1 as SGHRS and CDR2 as YFSETQ. Trimming stripped 0 bases from V and 3 bases from J, with 9 bases between. Written as DNA, the CDR3 is TGCGCCAGCAGCTTGGTGGCGGCAGACTATGGCTACACCTTC. Translating it yields CASSLVAADYGYTF.

This clonotype was seen just once. The chain couples TRBV14 to TRBJ1-6; D remains unclear. CDR3 size: 14 residues. From germline, CDR1 is SGHDN and CDR2 FVKESK. V was shortened by 1 base and J by 7 bases, with 8 bases between the two germline ends. The CDR3 loop is CASSQGLENSPLHF. The DNA for the CDR3 is TGTGCCAGCAGCCAAGGACTGGAAAATTCACCCCTCCACTTT.

This clonotype has only a few counts. The rearrangement joins TRBV20-1 to TRBJ2-7; 7 bases match TRBD2. This CDR3 has 13 amino acids. Trimming at V came to 6 bases and at J to 7 bases, leaving 12 bases not matched to a gene. Germline CDR1 and CDR2: DFQATT and SNEGSKA (reference sequence). CDR3 sequence: CSAQSGTTLEQYF. CDR3 DNA: TGCAGTGCACAATCCGGGACTACCTTAGAGCAGTACTTC.

About this clonotype itself: One end of the junction is discordant with germline, which a read error may explain. This chain connects TRBV7-3 to TRBJ2-7; 7 nucleotides line up with TRBD1. The CDR3 totals 15 residues. CDR1 and CDR2 (germline): SGHTA, FQGTGA. CDR3 sequence (DNA): TGCGCCAGCAGCGCCCCCGGGCAGGGGGAGTACGAGCAGTACTTC. This gives the protein CASSAPGQGEYEQYF.

The V and J genes are TRBV12-3 or TRBV12-4 and TRBJ2-7; no firm D call. Trimming removed 4 bases at V and 4 bases at J, with 8 bases between. The CDR3 is made up of 12 amino acids. The CDR3 DNA reads TGTGCCAGCAGTTACCTGCGGTACGAGCAGTACTTC. It encodes CASSYLRYEQYF.

Ten or more counts support this clonotype. The V and J genes are TRBV15 and TRBJ2-7; 8 positions agree with TRBD2. CDR1 and CDR2 from the germline V gene are LNHNV and YYDKDF (reference sequence). The CDR3 spans 15 residues. Germline trimming cut 0 bases from V and 7 bases from J; bases unmatched to any gene: 8. CDR3 sequence: CATSRDREGLREQYF. The CDR3 DNA reads TGTGCCACCAGCAGAGATCGGGAGGGACTGAGGGAGCAGTACTTC.

This clonotype was observed many times. The chain links TRBV7-2 to TRBJ1-5, with TRBD1 matching over 7 bases. The CDR3 covers 13 residues. In germline, CDR1 is SGHTA, CDR2 FQGNSA. With V trimmed by 3 bases and J by 5 bases, 1 base remained unmatched. The DNA of the CDR3 is TGTGCCAGCAGCTTCGGACAGGATCAGCCCCAGCATTTT. Translation: CASSFGQDQPQHF. The full variable domain, completed using reference TRBV7-2 and TRBJ1-5, is GAGVSQSPSNKVTEKGKDVELRCDPISGHTALYWYRQSLGQGLEFLIYFQGNSAPDKSGLPSDRFSAERTGGSVSTLTIQRTQQEDSAVYLCASSFGQDQPQHFGDGTRLSIL.

This clonotype was observed a handful of times. The genes are TRBV18 and TRBJ1-1; D may be TRBD1 (5 bases). There are 15 residues in the CDR3. Trimming took 3 bases from V and 4 from J, leaving 15 bases between them. Germline V gene sequence: CDR1 KGHSH, CDR2 LQKENI. The CDR3 DNA follows: TGTGCCAGCTCACCCTCGGACACGTGGGGCACTGAAGCTTTCTTT. It specifies CASSPSDTWGTEAFF.

This chain links TRBV18 with TRBJ1-2; 7 bases fit TRBD1. Germline CDR1 KGHSH, CDR2 LQKENI. CDR3 size: 15 residues. V dropped 3 bases and J dropped 3; count of bases not matched to a gene: 7. The CDR3 DNA follows: TGTGCCAGCTCACCCGACAGGGCGGTGGACTATGGCTACACCTTC. As protein: CASSPDRAVDYGYTF.